This TCR beta chain was documented in a study of blood T cell repertoires in COVID-19. Study as a whole: Italy, Spain and the United States were the sources of the convalescent and acute COVID-19 samples.

Original processing notes: Using reference gene primer amplification, nucleated cell counts were estimated. TCRdb's table, derived via immunoSEQ multiplex PCR, lists solely in-frame clones and lacks some. D and trimming come from the DNA, and the V and J calls and clone size come from that table. This sample has around 100,000 clones, with more than 70% found just once. The CDR3 runs 17 residues. Germline lookup yields CDR1 SGHVS and CDR2 FNYEAQ. V dropped 0 bases and J dropped 9; count of bases not matched to a gene: 10. Recruited during active infection, patients (from Seattle) were subsequently followed longitudinally.

The receptor's source is a woman aged 55-69 years with COVID-19, enrolled during active disease. Sequencing was carried out using peripheral blood. The V gene is TRBV7-6, the J gene TRBJ1-6; 8 bases are shared with TRBD1. The CDR3 here is CASSLARRQGIPSPLHF. The CDR3 coding sequence is TGTGCCAGCAGCTTAGCGCGGAGACAGGGGATACCTTCACCCCTCCACTTT. Variable domain in full (rest from reference TRBV7-6 and TRBJ1-6): GAGVSQSPRYKVTKRGQDVALRCDPISGHVSLYWYRQALGQGPEFLTYFNYEAQQDKSGLPNDRFSAERPEGSISTLTIQRTEQRDSAMYRCASSLARRQGIPSPLHFGNGTRLTVT.